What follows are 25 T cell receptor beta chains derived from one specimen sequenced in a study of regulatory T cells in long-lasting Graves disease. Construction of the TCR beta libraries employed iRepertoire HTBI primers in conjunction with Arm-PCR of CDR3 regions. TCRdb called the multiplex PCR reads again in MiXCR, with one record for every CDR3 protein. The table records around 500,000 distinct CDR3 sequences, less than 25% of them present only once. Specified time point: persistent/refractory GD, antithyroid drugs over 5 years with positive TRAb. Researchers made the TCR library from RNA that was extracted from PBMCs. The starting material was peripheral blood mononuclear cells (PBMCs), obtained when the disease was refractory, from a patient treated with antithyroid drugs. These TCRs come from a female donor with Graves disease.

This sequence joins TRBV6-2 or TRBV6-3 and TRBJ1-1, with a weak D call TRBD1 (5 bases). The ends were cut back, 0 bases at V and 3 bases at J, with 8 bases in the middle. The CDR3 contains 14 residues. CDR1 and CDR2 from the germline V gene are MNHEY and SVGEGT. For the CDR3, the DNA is TGTGCCAGCAGTTACTCGGGGGTGCACACTGAAGCTTTCTTT. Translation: CASSYSGVHTEAFF.

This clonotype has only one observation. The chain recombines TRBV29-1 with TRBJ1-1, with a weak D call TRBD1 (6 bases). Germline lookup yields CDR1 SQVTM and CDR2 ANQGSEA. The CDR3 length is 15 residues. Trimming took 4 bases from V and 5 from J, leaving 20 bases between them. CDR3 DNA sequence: TGCAGCGTTGTTTTGACAGGCAGAAGGGAGACTGAAGCTTTCTTT. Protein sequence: CSVVLTGRRETEAFF.

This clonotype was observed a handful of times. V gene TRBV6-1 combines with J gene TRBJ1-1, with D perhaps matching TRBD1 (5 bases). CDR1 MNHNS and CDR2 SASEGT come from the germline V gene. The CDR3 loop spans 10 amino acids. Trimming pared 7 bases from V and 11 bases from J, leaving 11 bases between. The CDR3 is CASMDNGAFF. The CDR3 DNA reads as TGTGCCAGCATGGACAATGGGGCTTTCTTT.

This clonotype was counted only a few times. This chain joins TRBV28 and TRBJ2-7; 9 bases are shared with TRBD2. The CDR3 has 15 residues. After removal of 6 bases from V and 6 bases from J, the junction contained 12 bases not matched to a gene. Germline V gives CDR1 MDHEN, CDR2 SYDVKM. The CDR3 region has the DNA TGTGCCAGCAGCCCATTAGCGGGAGTTTCATCCGAGCAGTACTTC. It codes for CASSPLAGVSSEQYF.

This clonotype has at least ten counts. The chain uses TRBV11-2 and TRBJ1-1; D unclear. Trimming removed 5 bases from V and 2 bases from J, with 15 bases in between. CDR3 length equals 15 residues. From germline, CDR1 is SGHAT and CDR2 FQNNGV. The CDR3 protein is CASSRRGLLNTEAFF. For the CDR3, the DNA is TGTGCCAGCAGCCGACGAGGGTTACTTAACACTGAAGCTTTCTTT.

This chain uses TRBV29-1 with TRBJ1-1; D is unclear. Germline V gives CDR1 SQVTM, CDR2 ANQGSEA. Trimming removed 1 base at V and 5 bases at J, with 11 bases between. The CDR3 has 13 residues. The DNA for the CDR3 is TGCAGCGTTGAAGGGGTCGGAGTTACTGAAGCTTTCTTT. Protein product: CSVEGVGVTEAFF.

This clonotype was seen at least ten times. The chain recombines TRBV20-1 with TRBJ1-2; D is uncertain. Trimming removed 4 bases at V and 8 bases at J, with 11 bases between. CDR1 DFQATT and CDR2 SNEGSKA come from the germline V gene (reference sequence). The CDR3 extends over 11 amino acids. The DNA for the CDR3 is TGCAGTGCTAAGTCCCTCCTGGGCTACACCTTC. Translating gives CSAKSLLGYTF.

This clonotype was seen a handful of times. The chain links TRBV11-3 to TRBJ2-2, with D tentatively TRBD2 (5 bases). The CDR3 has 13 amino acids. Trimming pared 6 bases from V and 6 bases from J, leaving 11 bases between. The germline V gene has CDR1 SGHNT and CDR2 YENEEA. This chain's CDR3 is CASRSGISGELFF. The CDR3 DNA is TGTGCCAGCAGGAGCGGTATTTCCGGGGAGCTGTTTTTT.

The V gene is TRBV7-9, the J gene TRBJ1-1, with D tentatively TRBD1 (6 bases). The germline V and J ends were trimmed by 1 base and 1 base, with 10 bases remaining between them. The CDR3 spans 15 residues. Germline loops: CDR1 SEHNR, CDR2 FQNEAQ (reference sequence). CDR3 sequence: CASSLDRVGNTEAFF. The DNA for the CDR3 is TGTGCCAGCAGCTTAGACAGGGTGGGGAACACTGAAGCTTTCTTT.

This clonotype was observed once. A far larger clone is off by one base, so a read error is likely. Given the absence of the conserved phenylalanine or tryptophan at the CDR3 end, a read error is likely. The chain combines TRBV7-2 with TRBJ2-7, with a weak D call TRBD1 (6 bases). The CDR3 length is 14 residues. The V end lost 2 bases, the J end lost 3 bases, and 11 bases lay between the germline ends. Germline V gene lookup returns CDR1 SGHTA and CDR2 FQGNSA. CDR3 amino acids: CASSLSRGSYEQYL. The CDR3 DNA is TGTGCCAGCAGCTTATCAAGGGGGAGCTACGAGCAGTACCTC.

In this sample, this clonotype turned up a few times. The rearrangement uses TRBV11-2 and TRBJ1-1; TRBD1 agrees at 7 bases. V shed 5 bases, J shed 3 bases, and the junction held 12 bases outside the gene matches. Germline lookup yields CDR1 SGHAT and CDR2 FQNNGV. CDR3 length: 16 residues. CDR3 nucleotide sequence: TGTGCCAGCAGCCAAGGGACCCTCGGGACAGACACTGAAGCTTTCTTT. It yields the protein CASSQGTLGTDTEAFF.

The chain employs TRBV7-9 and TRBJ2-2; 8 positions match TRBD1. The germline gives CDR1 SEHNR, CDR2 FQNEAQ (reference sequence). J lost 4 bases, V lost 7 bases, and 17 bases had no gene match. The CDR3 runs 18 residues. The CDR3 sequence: CASTTPGQGPFPTGELFF. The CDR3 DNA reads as TGTGCCAGCACTACCCCCGGACAGGGCCCGTTTCCCACCGGGGAGCTGTTTTTT.

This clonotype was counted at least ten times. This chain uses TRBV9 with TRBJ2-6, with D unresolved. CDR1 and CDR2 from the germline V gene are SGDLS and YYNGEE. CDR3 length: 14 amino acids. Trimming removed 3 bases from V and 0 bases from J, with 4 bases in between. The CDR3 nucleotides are TGTGCCAGCAGCGGGTACTCTGGGGCCAACGTCCTGACTTTC. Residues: CASSGYSGANVLTF.

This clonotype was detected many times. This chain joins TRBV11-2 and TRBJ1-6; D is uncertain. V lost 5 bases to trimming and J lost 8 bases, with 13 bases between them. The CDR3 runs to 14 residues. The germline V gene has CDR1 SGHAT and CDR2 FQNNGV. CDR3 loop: CASSRDGRYSPLHF. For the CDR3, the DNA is TGTGCCAGCAGCCGAGATGGGCGGTATTCACCCCTCCACTTT.

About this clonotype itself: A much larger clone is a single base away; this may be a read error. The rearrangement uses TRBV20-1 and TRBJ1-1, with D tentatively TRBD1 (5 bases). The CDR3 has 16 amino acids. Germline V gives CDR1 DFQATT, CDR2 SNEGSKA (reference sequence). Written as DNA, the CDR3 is TGCAGTGCTACCAGAACGATGGCAGGGCGGAACACTGAAGCTCTCTTT. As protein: CSATRTMAGRNTEALF.

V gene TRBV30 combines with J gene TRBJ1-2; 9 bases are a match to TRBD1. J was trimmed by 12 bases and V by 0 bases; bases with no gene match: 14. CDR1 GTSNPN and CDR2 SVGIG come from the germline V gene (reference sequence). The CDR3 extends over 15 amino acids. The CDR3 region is CAWSVRGKTGGGDTF. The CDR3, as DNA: TGTGCCTGGAGTGTACGAGGGAAGACAGGGGGAGGCGACACCTTC. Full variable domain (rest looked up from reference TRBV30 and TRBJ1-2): SQTIHQWPATLVQPVGSPLSLECTVEGTSNPNLYWYRQAAGRGLQLLFYSVGIGQISSEVPQNLSASRPQDRQFILSSKKLLLSDSGFYLCAWSVRGKTGGGDTFGSGTRLTVV.

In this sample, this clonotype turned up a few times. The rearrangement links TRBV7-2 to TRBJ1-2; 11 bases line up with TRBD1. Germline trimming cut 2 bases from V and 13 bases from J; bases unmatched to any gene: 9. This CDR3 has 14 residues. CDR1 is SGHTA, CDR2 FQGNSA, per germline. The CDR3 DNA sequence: TGTGCCAGCAGCTTATCCGGGACAGGGGGACGGTGCACCTTC. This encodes CASSLSGTGGRCTF.

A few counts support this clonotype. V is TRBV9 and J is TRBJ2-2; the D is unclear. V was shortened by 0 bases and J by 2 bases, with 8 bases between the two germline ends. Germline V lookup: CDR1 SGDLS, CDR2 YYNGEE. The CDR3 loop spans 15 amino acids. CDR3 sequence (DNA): TGTGCCAGCAGCGTAGGGCAGGAAAACACCGGGGAGCTGTTTTTT. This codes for CASSVGQENTGELFF.

CDR3 protein: CASSYALSYEQYF. The CDR3 DNA is TGTGCCAGCAGTTACGCCCTCTCCTACGAGCAGTACTTC. The V and J genes are TRBV6-9 and TRBJ2-7; D remains unclear. Deletions cut 3 bases from V and 0 bases from J, with 6 bases between. Germline V CDR1 and CDR2: MNHGY, SVAAGI. This CDR3 region has 13 residues.

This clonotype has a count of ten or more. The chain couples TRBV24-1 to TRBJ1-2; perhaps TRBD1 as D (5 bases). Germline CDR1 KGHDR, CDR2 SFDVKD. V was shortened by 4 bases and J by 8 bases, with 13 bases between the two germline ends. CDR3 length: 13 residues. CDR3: CATSDTDWDGYTF. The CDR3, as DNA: TGTGCCACCAGTGACACGGACTGGGACGGCTACACCTTC.

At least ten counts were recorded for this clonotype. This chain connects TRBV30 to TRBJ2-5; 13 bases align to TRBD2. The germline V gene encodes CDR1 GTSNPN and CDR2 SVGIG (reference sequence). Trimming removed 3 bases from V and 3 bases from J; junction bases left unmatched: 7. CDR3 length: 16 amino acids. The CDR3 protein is CAWSPTSGRVEETQYF. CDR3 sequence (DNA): TGTGCCTGGAGCCCCACTAGCGGGAGGGTTGAAGAGACCCAGTACTTC.

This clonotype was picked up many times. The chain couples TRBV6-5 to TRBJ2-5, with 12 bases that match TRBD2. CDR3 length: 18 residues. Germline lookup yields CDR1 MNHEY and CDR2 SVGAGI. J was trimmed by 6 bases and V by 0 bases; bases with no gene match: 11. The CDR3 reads CASSYSSGASGRAKTQYF. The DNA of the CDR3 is TGTGCCAGCAGTTACTCGAGTGGGGCTAGCGGGAGGGCGAAGACCCAGTACTTC.

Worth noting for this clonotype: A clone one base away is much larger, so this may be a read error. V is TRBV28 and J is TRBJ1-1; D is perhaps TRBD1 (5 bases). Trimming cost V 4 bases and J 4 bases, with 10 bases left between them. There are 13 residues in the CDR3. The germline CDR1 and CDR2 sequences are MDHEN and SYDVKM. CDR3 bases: TGTGCCAGCAGTTCGGGGGTCATCACTGAAGCTTTCTTT. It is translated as CASSSGVITEAFF.

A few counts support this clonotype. The CDR3 spells CAWSDRGDNEQYF. The CDR3, as DNA: TGTGCCTGGTCGGACAGGGGAGACAACGAGCAGTACTTC. This sequence joins TRBV30 and TRBJ2-7; 9 bases map to TRBD1. The CDR3 consists of 13 residues. Germline V lookup: CDR1 GTSNPN, CDR2 SVGIG (reference sequence). V shed 5 bases and J 5 bases; nucleotides not matched to a gene: 7.

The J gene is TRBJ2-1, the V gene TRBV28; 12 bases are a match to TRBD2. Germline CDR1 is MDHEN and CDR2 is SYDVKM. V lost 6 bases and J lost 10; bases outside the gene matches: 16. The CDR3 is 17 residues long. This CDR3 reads CASSFFPGLAGTSEQFF. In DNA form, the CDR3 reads TGTGCCAGCAGCTTTTTTCCGGGACTAGCGGGCACAAGCGAGCAGTTCTTC. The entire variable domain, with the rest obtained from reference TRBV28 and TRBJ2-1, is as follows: DVKVTQSSRYLVKRTGEKVFLECVQDMDHENMFWYRQDPGLGLRLIYFSYDVKMKEKGDIPEGYSVSREKKERFSLILESASTNQTSMYLCASSFFPGLAGTSEQFFGPGTRLTVL.